A single sample gave rise to the 10 T cell receptor beta chains below, sequenced in a study of OX40 agonist ivuxolimab in advanced cancers. Some clones are missing from TCRdb's copy, which holds only in-frame ones; the method was immunoSEQ multiplex PCR. The sample includes tens of thousands of clones, approximately 92% of them seen just once. The specimen was CD4+ or CD8+ T cells sorted from blood, collected in a trial of the OX40 agonist ivuxolimab. These receptors were collected from an adult with an advanced solid tumor such as melanoma, head and neck, liver or kidney cancer.

V is TRBV28 and J is TRBJ2-3, with 7 nucleotides matching TRBD1. This CDR3 is 15 amino acids long. CDR1 is MDHEN and CDR2 is SYDVKM in the germline V gene. The junction had 7 bases not matched to a gene; V was cut back by 6 bases and J by 1 base. As DNA, the CDR3 is TGTGCCAGCAGGCACAGACAGGGTCGCACAGATACGCAGTATTTT. Translating it yields CASRHRQGRTDTQYF.

The gene calls are TRBV5-6 and TRBJ2-2; D not resolved. The CDR3 runs 11 residues. CDR1 and CDR2 (germline): SGHDT, YYEEEE. The ends were cut back, 1 base at V and 8 bases at J, with 3 bases in the middle. CDR3 DNA: TGTGCCAGCAGCTTGCAGGGGGAGCTGTTTTTT. It specifies CASSLQGELFF.

A single count supports this clone. The V call is TRBV27, the J call TRBJ2-1; no definite D call. Germline lookup yields CDR1 MNHEY and CDR2 SMNVEV (reference sequence). Trimming stripped 1 base from V and 4 bases from J, with 11 bases between. The CDR3 extends over 15 amino acids. CDR3 sequence: CASSLLGQQYNEQFF. CDR3 coding DNA: TGTGCCAGCAGTTTATTAGGGCAACAGTACAATGAGCAGTTCTTC.

The chain couples TRBV12-5 to TRBJ2-5; TRBD2 is a possible D gene (5 bases). The germline V gene encodes CDR1 LGHNT and CDR2 FRNRAP. This CDR3 comprises 14 residues. V was clipped by 0 bases and J by 5 bases, with 10 bases between them. As DNA, the CDR3 is TGTGCTAGTGGTTTGGTAGCGGTTCGGGAGACCCAGTACTTC. Protein sequence: CASGLVAVRETQYF.

The chain has TRBV18 and TRBJ2-3; unclear D gene. CDR3 length: 14 residues. Germline-derived CDR1 and CDR2 are KGHSH and LQKENI. The germline V and J ends were trimmed by 3 bases and 5 bases, with 12 bases remaining between them. The CDR3 DNA reads TGTGCCAGCTCACCGGTCCGGACGCAAGATACGCAGTATTTT. This encodes CASSPVRTQDTQYF.

This chain uses TRBV19 with TRBJ2-7, with TRBD1 as a possible D gene (6 bases). V lost 10 bases, J lost 6 bases, and 19 bases lay in between. From germline, CDR1 is LNHDA and CDR2 SQIVND (reference sequence). The CDR3 is 13 residues long. CDR3 DNA sequence: TGTGCCACCTCCGAGGACAGTACTGGCGAGCAGTACTTC. This translates into CATSEDSTGEQYF.

The V gene is TRBV5-1, the J gene TRBJ1-4, with D possibly TRBD1 on 5 matching bases. The germline CDR1 and CDR2 sequences are SGHRS and YFSETQ. V was trimmed by 4 bases and J by 0 bases, leaving 10 bases between them. The CDR3 runs 15 residues. The CDR3 bases are TGCGCCAGCAGCCGCGGGACGGCAACTAATGAAAAACTGTTTTTT. As protein: CASSRGTATNEKLFF. The entire variable domain, with the rest obtained from reference TRBV5-1 and TRBJ1-4, is as follows: KAGVTQTPRYLIKTRGQQVTLSCSPISGHRSVSWYQQTPGQGLQFLFEYFSETQRNKGNFPGRFSGRQFSNSRSEMNVSTLELGDSALYLCASSRGTATNEKLFFGSGTQLSVL.

This sequence joins TRBV18 and TRBJ1-4; D may be TRBD1 (5 bases). The V gene lost 3 bases and the J gene lost 8 bases, with 10 bases spanning the gap. The CDR3 length is 13 residues. CDR1 KGHSH and CDR2 LQKENI come from the germline V gene. Here the CDR3 DNA reads TGTGCCAGCTCACCGCTCGAGGGGGAAAAACTGTTTTTT. It translates to CASSPLEGEKLFF.

The chain joins TRBV28 to TRBJ2-7; D not resolved. CDR3 length equals 12 residues. The V and J ends lost 2 bases and 4 bases respectively, with 6 bases between them. The V gene's germline CDR1 is MDHEN and CDR2 SYDVKM. CDR3 amino acids: CASSLRGYEQYF. CDR3 bases: TGTGCCAGCAGTTTACGCGGATACGAGCAGTACTTC.

CDR3: CAISTDRDTEAFF. CDR3 bases: TGTGCCATATCCACGGACCGGGACACTGAAGCTTTCTTT. The chain uses TRBV10-3 and TRBJ1-1, with no clear D. CDR1 and CDR2 (germline): ENHRY, SYGVKD. The CDR3 loop spans 13 amino acids. Trimming pared 9 bases from V and 3 bases from J, leaving 14 bases between.